This TCR beta chain originates from a study of response to subunit inactivated influenza vaccine. The study, taken as a whole, reports: Authors suggested each seasonal influenza vaccination recruits few new T cells.

The germline CDR1 and CDR2 sequences are SGHKS and YYEKEE (reference sequence). Trimming removed 2 bases at V and 3 bases at J, with 14 bases between. The CDR3 length is 15 residues. This clonotype was recorded a few times. What it recognizes is unknown. In TCRdb, the RT-PCR reads were re-called with MiXCR into one record per CDR3 protein. In the table there are 500,000 to 600,000 distinct CDR3 sequences, approximately 15% of which are singletons. This clonotype originated in a man aged 45 to 65 who received an inactivated influenza vaccine. The input for sequencing was PBMCs from blood, taken roughly 13 days after vaccination. The chain links TRBV5-5 to TRBJ1-2; D possibly corresponds to TRBD1 (6 bases). The CDR3 DNA sequence: TGTGCCAGCAGCTTAGGGGGGCAGGGCGACTATGGCTACACCTTC. Amino acids: CASSLGGQGDYGYTF.